This T cell receptor beta chain was sequenced in a study of blood T cell repertoires in COVID-19. Study at large: Researchers got acute and convalescent COVID-19 samples from the United States, Italy and Spain. T cells, B-cell-depleted T cells, or PBMCs supplied cDNA or gDNA.

TCRdb's table, derived via immunoSEQ multiplex PCR, lists solely in-frame clones and lacks some. The table lists under 250,000 clones, approximately 78% of them singletons. This CDR3 has 14 residues. Deletions cut 1 base from V and 4 bases from J, with 11 bases between. Germline lookup yields CDR1 SGHKS and CDR2 YYEKEE (reference sequence). The Seattle patients, enrolled during active infection, were followed longitudinally. This receptor was identified in a woman aged 70 to 79 with COVID-19, enrolled during active disease. V and J are TRBV5-5 and TRBJ2-5; TRBD1 might be the D (6 bases). Sequences were obtained from peripheral blood. CDR3 bases: TGTGCCAGCAGCTTGACAGGGAGAGGAGAGACCCAGTACTTC. This gives the protein CASSLTGRGETQYF.